This T cell receptor (beta chain) is from a study of CD8+CD57+ T cells in acquired aplastic anemia. CDR1 and CDR2 (germline): MGHDK, SYGVNS. This CDR3 is built from 10 residues. The V and J ends lost 1 base and 7 bases respectively, with 1 base between them. TCR beta VDJ and CDR3 were profiled, and genomic DNA was the template. TCRdb recomputed calls from the reads with MiXCR, one row per CDR3 protein. The sample lists tens of thousands of distinct CDR3 sequences, around 42% occurring once. The specimen sequenced was sorted CD4+, CD8+, or CD8+CD57+ T cells (not recorded which) from PBMCs. The rearrangement uses TRBV25-1 and TRBJ1-2, with D uncertain. The clonotype originates from a human donor in good health, serving as a control. The CDR3 loop reads CASSESGYTF. Here the CDR3 DNA reads TGTGCCAGCAGTGAATCTGGCTACACCTTC.